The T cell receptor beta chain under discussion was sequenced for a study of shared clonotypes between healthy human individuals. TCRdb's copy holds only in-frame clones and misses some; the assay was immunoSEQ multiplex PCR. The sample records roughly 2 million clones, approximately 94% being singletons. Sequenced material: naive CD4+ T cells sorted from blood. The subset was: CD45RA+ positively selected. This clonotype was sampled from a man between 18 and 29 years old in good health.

Here the CDR3 reads CASSFRPYEQYF. In DNA form, the CDR3 reads TGTGCCAGCAGCTTTCGCCCTTACGAGCAGTACTTC. The rearrangement uses TRBV7-9 and TRBJ2-7; D is ambiguous. Trimming took 3 bases from V and 4 from J, leaving 7 bases between them. The CDR3 contains 12 residues. Germline CDR1 reads SEHNR; CDR2 reads FQNEAQ (reference sequence).